This TCR beta chain was found in a study of beta chain features in type 1 diabetes. The wider study: Patients and healthy donors were similar in age, gender and cell yields. Sorted cells examined across all samples numbered 95 million to 120 million.

Study findings and constraints: In the patient group, naive, central memory and Treg TCRB repertoires seemed more alike than in the healthy donor group.

In its sample, this clone was seen a few times. The antigen is unknown. The CDR3 length is 12 residues. The germline V and J ends were trimmed by 2 bases and 2 bases, with 3 bases remaining between them. From germline, CDR1 is MGHRA and CDR2 YSYEKL. The investigators reverse transcribed all of the isolated RNA, so they sequenced expressed TCRB transcripts. Libraries were prepared by immunoSEQ multiplex PCR; TCRdb keeps only in-frame clonotypes and omits some of them. The sample has about 470,000 clones, 30% seen once. This sequence joins TRBV4-1 and TRBJ1-2; D is ambiguous. This TCR was recovered from a man younger than 35 in good health. Sequenced material: naive CD4+ T cells from blood. CDR3 protein: CASSQQNYGYTF. The CDR3 DNA reads TGCGCCAGCAGCCAACAGAACTATGGCTACACCTTC.